This TCR beta chain was retrieved from a study of cytomegalovirus exposure and HLA in healthy donors. Points from the study as a whole: Some TCR beta chains (over 150 of them) were listed as cytomegalovirus-associated. Subsequent analysis revealed that first-cohort TCR clusters tended to co-occur in the 95 to 150 validation repertoires. In vitro work confirmed that three CMV-associated chains recognize CMV antigens.

The CDR3 runs to 14 residues. Germline-derived CDR1 and CDR2 are LNHNV and YYDKDF (reference sequence). V dropped 4 bases and J dropped 3; count of bases not matched to a gene: 2. Regarding this clone: What it binds is unknown.

TCRdb keeps only in-frame clones here, not all; method: immunoSEQ multiplex PCR. In the table there are 150,000 to 250,000 clones, 75% to 85% of which are singletons. The sample comprised PBMCs. This TCR derives from a woman in her 30s in good health and CMV-seropositive. The chain is built from TRBV15 and TRBJ2-7; 11 bases are a match to TRBD1. CDR3 sequence reads: CATSIGTGGYEQYF. The CDR3, as DNA: TGTGCCACCAGCATCGGGACAGGGGGCTACGAGCAGTACTTC.